The 25 T cell receptor beta chains reported below all come from one sample, sequenced in a study of regulatory T cells in long-lasting Graves disease. Through Arm-PCR of CDR3 regions and iRepertoire HTBI primers, TCR beta libraries were built. Using its own MiXCR run on the multiplex PCR reads, TCRdb lists one record per CDR3 protein. The sample has 240,000 or so distinct CDR3 sequences, about 19% seen once. As to time point: newly diagnosed GD, antithyroid drugs for less than 3 months. The TCR library was prepared using RNA isolated from PBMCs. Source: peripheral blood mononuclear cells (PBMCs), taken at new diagnosis, from a patient treated with antithyroid drugs. These receptors originate from a female donor with Graves disease.

This clonotype was recorded at least ten times. V and J are TRBV20-1 and TRBJ2-3; 9 bases match TRBD2. The CDR3 is 15 residues long. J gave up 6 bases and V 6 bases, and 13 bases lay outside the gene matches. Germline V gene lookup returns CDR1 DFQATT and CDR2 SNEGSKA (reference sequence). Here the CDR3 DNA reads TGCAGTGCGCGGACTGGCGGGGGGGTGGCGGATACGCAGTATTTT. This codes for CSARTGGGVADTQYF.

This clonotype was counted ten times or more. CDR3 DNA sequence: TGCAGTGCTCAGTGGGGGGCTGGTTATGAAAAACTGTTTTTT. It encodes CSAQWGAGYEKLFF. J is TRBJ1-4 and V is TRBV20-1; tentative D call: TRBD1 (6 bases). With 5 bases removed from V and 6 bases from J, the gap between germline ends came to 16 bases. In germline, CDR1 is DFQATT, CDR2 SNEGSKA (reference sequence). The CDR3 length is 14 residues.

There are many counts of this clonotype. The chain recombines TRBV28 with TRBJ1-6, with a weak D call TRBD1 (5 bases). V shed 6 bases and J shed 6 bases, with 9 bases lying between them. The CDR3 is 13 residues long. The germline V gene encodes CDR1 MDHEN and CDR2 SYDVKM. CDR3 residues: CASSRQLNSPLHF. The CDR3 nucleotides read TGTGCCAGCAGCCGACAGCTTAATTCACCCCTCCACTTT.

This clonotype showed up many times. V and J are TRBV7-2 and TRBJ2-3, with 7 bases that match TRBD2. Germline-derived CDR1 and CDR2 are SGHTA and FQGNSA. The CDR3 loop spans 14 amino acids. Trimming removed 6 bases from V and 2 bases from J; junction bases left unmatched: 5. The CDR3 DNA follows: TGTGCCAGCAGACGGGACTACACCACAGATACGCAGTATTTT. Translation: CASRRDYTTDTQYF.

This clonotype was counted ten times or more. The CDR3 is CSATTGESPLHF. Written as DNA, the CDR3 is TGCAGTGCTACGACAGGGGAGTCACCCCTCCACTTT. The genes are TRBV20-1 and TRBJ1-6, with 8 bases lining up with TRBD1. Germline CDR1 reads DFQATT; CDR2 reads SNEGSKA (reference sequence). This CDR3 comprises 12 residues. After removal of 4 bases from V and 10 bases from J, the junction contained 3 bases not matched to a gene.

In its sample, this clonotype was seen many times. The rearrangement uses TRBV5-1 and TRBJ1-2; D unresolved. The V and J ends lost 0 bases and 7 bases respectively, with 13 bases between them. This CDR3 spans 14 amino acids. Germline V lookup: CDR1 SGHRS, CDR2 YFSETQ. The CDR3 DNA reads TGCGCCAGCAGCTTGGATGCGGGGTGGTCTGGCTACACCTTC. Translated, it gives CASSLDAGWSGYTF.

The chain combines TRBV12-3 or TRBV12-4 with TRBJ2-2, with D possibly TRBD2 on 7 matching bases. The CDR3 length is 17 residues. V was trimmed by 2 bases and J by 1 base, leaving 14 bases between them. The CDR3 here is CASSLRGRGLNTGELFF. The CDR3 DNA reads TGTGCCAGCAGTTTAAGGGGGAGGGGCTTGAACACCGGGGAGCTGTTTTTT.

The J gene is TRBJ1-1, the V gene TRBV28, with a tentative D call TRBD1 (5 bases). CDR1 is MDHEN and CDR2 is SYDVKM in the germline V gene. Trimming removed 7 bases at V and 5 bases at J, with 17 bases between. This CDR3 is built from 14 residues. CDR3 DNA sequence: TGTGCCAGCATTCAGGGTACCGGATCTACTGAAGCTTTCTTT. Translation: CASIQGTGSTEAFF. The complete variable domain, with remaining parts taken from reference TRBV28 and TRBJ1-1, reads DVKVTQSSRYLVKRTGEKVFLECVQDMDHENMFWYRQDPGLGLRLIYFSYDVKMKEKGDIPEGYSVSREKKERFSLILESASTNQTSMYLCASIQGTGSTEAFFGQGTRLTVV.

The table lists this clonotype with a few counts. The V gene is TRBV9, the J gene TRBJ2-6, with a possible D match to TRBD2 (5 bases). CDR3 length equals 15 residues. The germline CDR1 and CDR2 sequences are SGDLS and YYNGEE. Trimming shortened V by 4 bases and J by 2 bases, and 10 bases separated the two germline ends. The CDR3 is CASSPGTPGANVLTF. CDR3 nucleotide sequence: TGTGCCAGCAGCCCGGGAACTCCTGGGGCCAACGTCCTGACTTTC.

The J gene is TRBJ1-3, the V gene TRBV12-3 or TRBV12-4; D is undetermined. The CDR3 length is 13 residues. The V end lost 6 bases, the J end lost 0 bases, and 6 bases lay between the germline ends. The DNA for the CDR3 is TGTGCCAGCAGGACGAGCTCTGGAAACACCATATATTTT. Amino acids: CASRTSSGNTIYF.

Only a few counts were recorded for this clonotype. This chain joins TRBV7-2 and TRBJ1-1; D unresolved. V was shortened by 3 bases and J by 4 bases, with 9 bases between the two germline ends. The CDR3 contains 13 residues. Germline loops: CDR1 SGHTA, CDR2 FQGNSA. CDR3 sequence (DNA): TGTGCCAGCAGCTTGATGGTGAGCACTGAAGCTTTCTTT. Its protein is CASSLMVSTEAFF.

As for this clonotype: This may arise from a read error, as a much more abundant clone is one base away. This chain links TRBV7-6 with TRBJ2-7; maybe TRBD1 (7 bases). CDR3 length: 14 residues. Germline assignment: CDR1 SGHVS and CDR2 FNYEAQ. CDR3: CASSLARGAYEQHF. CDR3 in DNA: TGTGCCAGCAGCTTAGCCAGGGGGGCCTACGAGCAGCACTTC.

The sample holds many counts of this clonotype. This chain uses TRBV28 with TRBJ2-7; weak D call: TRBD2 (6 bases). The V and J ends lost 6 bases and 3 bases respectively, with 15 bases between them. This CDR3 contains 14 residues. CDR1 MDHEN and CDR2 SYDVKM come from the germline V gene. CDR3 residues: CASRPRGGVYEQYF. CDR3 coding DNA: TGTGCCAGCAGACCCCGTGGAGGGGTCTACGAGCAGTACTTC.

In its sample, this clonotype was seen many times. The chain has TRBV5-1 and TRBJ1-5; D is unclear. The V end was cut by 1 base, the J end by 5 bases, with 10 bases between. The CDR3 spans 14 residues. CDR1 and CDR2 from the germline V gene are SGHRS and YFSETQ. The CDR3 nucleotides are TGCGCCAGCAGCTTGTTTGGCGCTGATCAGCCCCAGCATTTT. Its protein product is CASSLFGADQPQHF.

This clonotype was recorded at least ten times. The chain uses TRBV24-1 and TRBJ2-3; 11 bases match TRBD2. Germline V lookup: CDR1 KGHDR, CDR2 SFDVKD. The CDR3 extends over 17 amino acids. The J segment lost 1 base and the V segment lost 1 base, leaving 3 bases of the junction unmatched. The CDR3 loop reads CATSDLKTSGGTDTQYF. The CDR3 nucleotides read TGTGCCACCAGTGATTTAAAGACTAGCGGGGGCACAGATACGCAGTATTTT.

This clonotype appeared a few times. This rearrangement joins TRBV18 to TRBJ1-4; maybe TRBD1 (6 bases). The germline gives CDR1 KGHSH, CDR2 LQKENI. V was shortened by 6 bases and J by 0 bases, with 14 bases between the two germline ends. The length of the CDR3 is 16 residues. The CDR3, as DNA: TGTGCCAGCTCCCCGAAAAGGGGGTCAACTAATGAAAAACTGTTTTTT. It specifies CASSPKRGSTNEKLFF.

This clonotype was recorded only once. With a far larger clone one base away, a read error is the likely cause. The rearrangement uses TRBV11-1 and TRBJ2-1, with TRBD2 as a possible D gene (6 bases). The CDR3 runs to 14 residues. The germline V gene has CDR1 SGHAT and CDR2 FQDESV (reference sequence). CDR3 in amino acids: CASSLTSSDNEQSF. The CDR3 coding sequence is TGTGCCAGCAGCTTGACTAGTAGCGACAATGAGCAGTCCTTC.

This clonotype was seen ten or more times. J is TRBJ2-1 and V is TRBV10-3; 8 nucleotides agree with TRBD1. The CDR3 is 15 residues long. V was pared by 5 bases and J by 5 bases, with 8 bases of the junction left unmatched. Looked up from germline, CDR1 is ENHRY and CDR2 is SYGVKD. Here the CDR3 reads CAISMTGERDNEQFF. The CDR3 DNA reads TGTGCCATCAGTATGACAGGGGAGAGAGACAATGAGCAGTTCTTC.

This clonotype has ten or more counts. This chain uses TRBV11-3 with TRBJ2-1, with D perhaps TRBD2 (5 bases). CDR3 length: 14 amino acids. Germline values: CDR1 SGHNT, CDR2 YENEEA. V lost 7 bases, J lost 0 bases, and 10 bases lay in between. The CDR3 loop is CASIKGDSYNEQFF. CDR3 coding DNA: TGTGCCAGCATAAAGGGAGACTCCTACAATGAGCAGTTCTTC.

This clonotype has a handful of counts. J is TRBJ1-1 and V is TRBV7-2; maybe TRBD1 (6 bases). Trimming removed 5 bases from V and 6 bases from J, with 19 bases in between. The CDR3 is 15 amino acids. Germline assignment: CDR1 SGHTA and CDR2 FQGNSA. CDR3: CASSQAIRTEAEAFF. In nucleotides, the CDR3 is TGTGCCAGCAGCCAAGCCATTCGGACAGAGGCTGAAGCTTTCTTT.

This clonotype was recorded many times. V gene TRBV6-5 combines with J gene TRBJ1-3, with 8 bases identical to TRBD1. The CDR3 covers 14 residues. V shed 4 bases and J 3 bases; nucleotides not matched to a gene: 2. Germline CDR1 MNHEY, CDR2 SVGAGI. This CDR3 is CASSSTGVGNTIYF. The CDR3 nucleotides read TGTGCCAGCAGTTCGACAGGGGTTGGAAACACCATATATTTT.

This clonotype was counted at least ten times. The chain couples TRBV28 to TRBJ2-4, with D uncertain. The V end was cut by 7 bases, the J end by 2 bases, with 15 bases between. This CDR3 contains 15 residues. The germline gives CDR1 MDHEN, CDR2 SYDVKM. For the CDR3, the DNA is TGTGCCAGCACCAATCAACCCGCCACCAAAAACATTCAGTACTTC. This gives the protein CASTNQPATKNIQYF.

Many counts were recorded for this clonotype. J is TRBJ2-7 and V is TRBV5-1, with TRBD1 matching over 8 bases. Losses at the gene ends were 4 bases for V and 0 bases for J; bases not matched to a gene: 12. Per the germline V gene, CDR1 is SGHRS and CDR2 is YFSETQ. The CDR3 length is 17 residues. The CDR3 bases are TGCGCCAGCAGCAGATCAACGGGGACAGGTAACTCCTACGAGCAGTACTTC. It codes for CASSRSTGTGNSYEQYF.

This clonotype has ten or more counts. The rearrangement links TRBV2 to TRBJ2-3; D gene unclear. The V gene lost 4 bases and the J gene lost 9 bases, with 8 bases spanning the gap. CDR3 length: 11 residues. Germline V lookup: CDR1 SNHLY, CDR2 FYNNEI. The CDR3 DNA is TGTGCCAGCAGTGTATTTGGCACGCAGTATTTT. It specifies CASSVFGTQYF.

This clonotype came up many times. The V gene is TRBV20-1, the J gene TRBJ1-6; a possible D gene is TRBD1 (6 bases). Trimming removed 4 bases from V and 8 bases from J, with 12 bases in between. CDR3 length equals 13 residues. CDR1 is DFQATT and CDR2 is SNEGSKA in the germline V gene (reference sequence). The CDR3 nucleotides read TGCAGTGCTAAGCGACAGGCGGATTCACCCCTCCACTTT. Translated, it gives CSAKRQADSPLHF.